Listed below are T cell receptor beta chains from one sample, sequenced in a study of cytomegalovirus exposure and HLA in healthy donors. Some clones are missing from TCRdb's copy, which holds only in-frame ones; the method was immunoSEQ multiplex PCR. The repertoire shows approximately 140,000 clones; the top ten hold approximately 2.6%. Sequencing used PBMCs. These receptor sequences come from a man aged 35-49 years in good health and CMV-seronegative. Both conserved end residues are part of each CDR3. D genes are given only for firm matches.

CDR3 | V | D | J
CASSQAPGETGYGYTF | TRBV4-1 | NA | TRBJ1-2
CASSPLGLAGGAGKETQYF | TRBV27 | TRBD2 | TRBJ2-5
CASSPSYEQYF | TRBV6-1 | NA | TRBJ2-7
CASSWAYRQGPYNEQFF | TRBV21-1 | NA | TRBJ2-1
CASSVESRGQETQYF | TRBV9 | TRBD1 | TRBJ2-5
CASSSDSIGQFF | TRBV7-6 | NA | TRBJ2-1
CASSQSSYGYQGIENTIYF | TRBV23-1 | NA | TRBJ1-3
CASSPPGVSTDTQYF | TRBV7-9 | NA | TRBJ2-3
CASRPSGISTDTQYF | TRBV2 | NA | TRBJ2-3
CASSLGHREGYTF | TRBV5-6 | NA | TRBJ1-2
CASSPRSGGAADTQYF | TRBV7-9 | TRBD2 | TRBJ2-3
CASSGFSSGIANEKLFF | TRBV9 | NA | TRBJ1-4
CASSTRDYNSPLHF | TRBV19 | NA | TRBJ1-6
CASSLDLAGTGELFF | TRBV5-4 | TRBD2 | TRBJ2-2
CASGLVRGATESMNTEAFF | TRBV12-5 | NA | TRBJ1-1
CASSCDSCNGYTF | TRBV9 | NA | TRBJ1-2
CATTSGGKDEQYF | TRBV10-3 | TRBD2 | TRBJ2-7
CAPIVRGSPLHF | TRBV18 | NA | TRBJ1-6
CASSGSGGRQETQYF | TRBV2 | TRBD2 | TRBJ2-5
CASSLDKGPAFF | TRBV7-9 | NA | TRBJ1-1
CSASPSGANVLTF | TRBV29-1 | NA | TRBJ2-6
CAISELAGILDEQYF | TRBV10-3 | TRBD2 | TRBJ2-7
CASTEVSSRNQPQHF | TRBV27 | NA | TRBJ1-5
CASSLFPSGGTYEQYF | TRBV7-2 | TRBD2 | TRBJ2-7
CAISESGSNEKLFF | TRBV10-3 | NA | TRBJ1-4